Each of the 20 T cell receptor beta chains below was sequenced from the same sample in a study of T cell responses to AZD1222 COVID-19 vaccine. The data were produced by immunoSEQ multiplex PCR, yet TCRdb's version contains in-frame clones alone and is incomplete. The data contain some 84,000 clones, 87% of them singletons. The sequencing used peripheral blood, collected 28 days after the second AZD1222 dose. Every receptor here comes from an adult who received the AZD1222 COVID-19 vaccine.

The chain recombines TRBV7-9 with TRBJ2-3; 14 nucleotides agree with TRBD2. Germline V gene lookup returns CDR1 SEHNR and CDR2 FQNEAQ (reference sequence). V shed 5 bases and J 5 bases; nucleotides not matched to a gene: 3. CDR3 length: 15 residues. The CDR3 loop reads CASSRLAGGQDTQYF. Here the CDR3 DNA reads TGTGCCAGCAGCCGACTAGCGGGGGGGCAAGATACGCAGTATTTT.

CDR3 in DNA: TGTGCCAGCAGTTTAGACAGCCCGAACACCGGGGAGCTGTTTTTT. It is translated as CASSLDSPNTGELFF. This chain joins TRBV27 and TRBJ2-2, with a tentative D call TRBD1 (5 bases). V was pared by 2 bases and J by 0 bases, with 7 bases between. CDR1 is MNHEY and CDR2 is SMNVEV in the germline V gene (reference sequence). The CDR3 spans 15 residues.

The chain is built from TRBV2 and TRBJ1-6; D is undetermined. CDR1 is SNHLY and CDR2 is FYNNEI in the germline V gene. The V end was cut by 2 bases, the J end by 15 bases, with 8 bases between. This CDR3 has 11 residues. Here the CDR3 DNA reads TGTGCCAGCAGTGAATCAGTTCTCCTCCACTTT. Its protein product is CASSESVLLHF. The complete variable domain, with remaining parts taken from reference TRBV2 and TRBJ1-6, reads EPEVTQTPSHQVTQMGQEVILRCVPISNHLYFYWYRQILGQKVEFLVSFYNNEISEKSEIFDDQFSVERPDGSNFTLKIRSTKLEDSAMYFCASSESVLLHFGNGTRLTVT.

This clone was recorded once. The chain joins TRBV6-2 or TRBV6-3 to TRBJ1-1, with D possibly TRBD1 on 5 matching bases. The CDR3 has 15 residues. CDR1 MNHEY and CDR2 SVGEGT come from the germline V gene. The V and J ends lost 2 bases and 6 bases respectively, with 16 bases between them. CDR3 loop: CASSYQRERGAEAFF. The CDR3 bases are TGTGCCAGCAGTTACCAAAGGGAACGGGGCGCTGAAGCTTTCTTT.

The genes are TRBV2 and TRBJ1-4; TRBD1 matches 7 bases. Germline trimming cut 8 bases from V and 0 bases from J; bases unmatched to any gene: 6. Germline CDR1 is SNHLY and CDR2 is FYNNEI. This CDR3 spans 15 amino acids. This CDR3 is CASRRQGATNEKLFF. CDR3 DNA sequence: TGTGCCAGCCGTCGACAGGGAGCAACTAATGAAAAACTGTTTTTT. Full variable domain (missing parts from reference TRBV2 and TRBJ1-4): EPEVTQTPSHQVTQMGQEVILRCVPISNHLYFYWYRQILGQKVEFLVSFYNNEISEKSEIFDDQFSVERPDGSNFTLKIRSTKLEDSAMYFCASRRQGATNEKLFFGSGTQLSVL.

The chain combines TRBV29-1 with TRBJ1-2; 8 bases are shared with TRBD1. Germline CDR1 reads SQVTM; CDR2 reads ANQGSEA. Trimming cost V 7 bases and J 4 bases; bases outside gene matches: 5. The CDR3 has 12 amino acids. CDR3 region: CSALDRVYGYTF. CDR3 DNA sequence: TGCAGCGCCTTGGACAGGGTCTATGGCTACACCTTC.

The rearrangement uses TRBV30 and TRBJ1-2; 9 bases align to TRBD1. The CDR3 has 13 amino acids. Germline V gene sequence: CDR1 GTSNPN, CDR2 SVGIG (reference sequence). V dropped 4 bases and J dropped 6; count of bases not matched to a gene: 6. CDR3 in amino acids: CAWTQGQGHGYTF. CDR3 bases: TGTGCCTGGACCCAGGGACAGGGACATGGCTACACCTTC.

This sequence joins TRBV7-2 and TRBJ2-5; D possibly corresponds to TRBD2 (6 bases). In germline, CDR1 is SGHTA, CDR2 FQGNSA. There are 15 residues in the CDR3. The germline V and J ends were trimmed by 3 bases and 4 bases, with 15 bases remaining between them. The CDR3, as DNA: TGTGCCAGCAGCTTCCGGAGGGGTAGGGGAGAGACCCAGTACTTC. Amino acids: CASSFRRGRGETQYF.

This clone has a single count. The gene calls are TRBV6-1 and TRBJ1-3, with D perhaps TRBD1 (6 bases). The CDR3 runs 16 residues. Germline V gene lookup returns CDR1 MNHNS and CDR2 SASEGT. V shed 4 bases and J shed 2 bases, with 15 bases lying between them. The CDR3 spells CASSGGTGTPGNTIYF. For the CDR3, the DNA is TGTGCCAGCAGTGGAGGAACAGGGACGCCTGGAAACACCATATATTTT.

The J gene is TRBJ1-1, the V gene TRBV18; 7 bases are shared with TRBD1. The germline gives CDR1 KGHSH, CDR2 LQKENI. Germline trimming cut 2 bases from V and 0 bases from J; bases unmatched to any gene: 6. This CDR3 is 16 amino acids long. Here the CDR3 reads CASSPYPGGLNTEAFF. The CDR3 nucleotides read TGTGCCAGCTCACCATATCCAGGGGGTTTGAACACTGAAGCTTTCTTT.

With regard to this clone: A read error may produce the germline difference seen at one junction end. The V and J genes are TRBV5-1 and TRBJ1-2, with no clear D. CDR1 and CDR2 from the germline V gene are SGHRS and YFSETQ. This CDR3 comprises 14 residues. CDR3 nucleotide sequence: TGCGCCAGCAGCTTGGCGTCGGGGAACTATGGCCACACCTTC. Protein: CASSLASGNYGHTF.

Only one count was recorded for this clone. The chain couples TRBV7-2 to TRBJ2-5; TRBD1 matches 7 bases. Looked up from germline, CDR1 is SGHTA and CDR2 is FQGNSA. Trimming removed 0 bases from V and 3 bases from J; junction bases left unmatched: 1. The CDR3 sequence is 14 residues long. The CDR3 sequence is CASSLAGQKETQYF. The CDR3 bases are TGTGCCAGCAGCTTAGCGGGACAGAAAGAGACCCAGTACTTC.

The chain has TRBV19 and TRBJ1-4, with D possibly TRBD1 on 5 matching bases. Trimming removed 6 bases from V and 7 bases from J, with 24 bases in between. The CDR3 runs to 17 residues. Germline V gives CDR1 LNHDA, CDR2 SQIVND (reference sequence). DNA for the CDR3: TGTGCCAGTAGCCACGGAGGGGCGGGGGATAAAGGTGAAAAACTGTTTTTT. This encodes CASSHGGAGDKGEKLFF.

This clone was detected a few times. The genes are TRBV5-6 and TRBJ2-7; 7 bases are a match to TRBD2. Trimming at V came to 2 bases and at J to 4 bases, leaving 3 bases not matched to a gene. CDR1 SGHDT and CDR2 YYEEEE come from the germline V gene. This CDR3 region has 13 residues. Here the CDR3 DNA reads TGTGCCAGCAGCTTCGGGACTATGTACGAGCAGTACTTC. Residues: CASSFGTMYEQYF.

V and J are TRBV9 and TRBJ2-1; tentatively, D is TRBD2 (6 bases). V lost 3 bases and J lost 0, with 10 bases in between. CDR1 is SGDLS and CDR2 is YYNGEE in the germline V gene. This CDR3 has 15 residues. The CDR3 here is CASSGGVSSYNEQFF. The CDR3 bases are TGTGCCAGCAGCGGCGGGGTTAGCTCCTACAATGAGCAGTTCTTC.

The chain is built from TRBV2 and TRBJ2-7; 7 bases are a match to TRBD1. V lost 6 bases and J lost 6; bases outside the gene matches: 8. CDR1 is SNHLY, CDR2 FYNNEI, per germline. This CDR3 has 13 residues. CDR3 sequence (DNA): TGTGCCAGCAGGAGGACAGGTCCCTCCGAGCAGTACTTC. Translated: CASRRTGPSEQYF.

A few counts support this clone. The rearrangement uses TRBV7-3 and TRBJ1-1; tentatively, D is TRBD1 (6 bases). Trimming cost V 6 bases and J 5 bases, with 16 bases left between them. This CDR3 has 14 residues. Germline values: CDR1 SGHTA, CDR2 FQGTGA. The CDR3 DNA follows: TGTGCCAGCAGTTTCTCAGGGGAAGAGACTGAAGCTTTCTTT. This sequence encodes CASSFSGEETEAFF.

The chain combines TRBV6-5 with TRBJ1-6; D is unresolved. The CDR3 spans 15 residues. V was trimmed by 5 bases and J by 10 bases, leaving 18 bases between them. From germline, CDR1 is MNHEY and CDR2 SVGAGI. The CDR3 reads CASSPTTAAQSPLHF. CDR3 DNA sequence: TGTGCCAGCAGTCCCACGACGGCGGCCCAGTCACCCCTCCACTTT.

This clone came up once. This chain joins TRBV5-1 and TRBJ1-1; D not resolved. CDR3 length equals 14 residues. The V and J ends lost 3 bases and 2 bases respectively, with 11 bases between them. Germline V gene sequence: CDR1 SGHRS, CDR2 YFSETQ. The CDR3 nucleotides read TGCGCCAGCAGCTGGGATGGAGGTAACACTGAAGCTTTCTTT. It translates to CASSWDGGNTEAFF. Based on the CDR3 plus reference TRBV5-1 and TRBJ1-1, the full variable domain is KAGVTQTPRYLIKTRGQQVTLSCSPISGHRSVSWYQQTPGQGLQFLFEYFSETQRNKGNFPGRFSGRQFSNSRSEMNVSTLELGDSALYLCASSWDGGNTEAFFGQGTRLTVV.

The chain combines TRBV27 with TRBJ2-5, with 12 positions matching TRBD2. The V gene's germline CDR1 is MNHEY and CDR2 SMNVEV (reference sequence). The junction had 6 bases not matched to a gene; V was cut back by 5 bases and J by 5 bases. CDR3 length: 15 amino acids. The CDR3 DNA reads TGTGCCAGCAGTCGGACTAGCGGGGATCTGGAGACCCAGTACTTC. Protein: CASSRTSGDLETQYF.